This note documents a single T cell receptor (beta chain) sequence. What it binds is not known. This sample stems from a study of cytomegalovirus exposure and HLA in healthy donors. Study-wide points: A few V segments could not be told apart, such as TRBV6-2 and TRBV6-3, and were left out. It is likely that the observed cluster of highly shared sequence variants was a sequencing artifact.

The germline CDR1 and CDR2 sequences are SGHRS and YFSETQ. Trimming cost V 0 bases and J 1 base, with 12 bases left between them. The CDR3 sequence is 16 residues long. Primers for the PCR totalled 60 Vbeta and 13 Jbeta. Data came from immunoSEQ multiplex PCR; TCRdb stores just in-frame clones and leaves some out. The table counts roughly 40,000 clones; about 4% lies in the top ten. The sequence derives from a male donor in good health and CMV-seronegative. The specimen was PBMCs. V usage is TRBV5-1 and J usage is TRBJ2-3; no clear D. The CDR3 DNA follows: TGCGCCAGCAGCTTGGGTTATGCGGTTCGCACAGATACGCAGTATTTT. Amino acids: CASSLGYAVRTDTQYF.